This T cell receptor beta chain was sequenced for a study of blood T cells in healthy people across ages. The use of a sample-barcoded 5' primer and a J-beta primer mix characterized a second PCR of roughly 7 to 12 cycles. TCRdb independently ran MiXCR on the 5' RACE reads; one entry per CDR3 protein. The data hold about 1.4 million distinct CDR3 sequences, with approximately 59% observed a single time. The V gene's germline CDR1 is SGHRS and CDR2 YFSETQ. The CDR3 loop spans 15 amino acids. Trimming shortened V by 1 base and J by 2 bases, and 13 bases separated the two germline ends. The source of this sequence is a man in his late teens or twenties in good health. The rearrangement links TRBV5-1 to TRBJ2-7, with a possible D match to TRBD1 (6 bases). Sequencing was carried out using blood. This chain's CDR3 is CASSLRWGPPYEQYF. The DNA of the CDR3 is TGCGCCAGCAGCTTGCGTTGGGGGCCTCCCTACGAGCAGTACTTC.